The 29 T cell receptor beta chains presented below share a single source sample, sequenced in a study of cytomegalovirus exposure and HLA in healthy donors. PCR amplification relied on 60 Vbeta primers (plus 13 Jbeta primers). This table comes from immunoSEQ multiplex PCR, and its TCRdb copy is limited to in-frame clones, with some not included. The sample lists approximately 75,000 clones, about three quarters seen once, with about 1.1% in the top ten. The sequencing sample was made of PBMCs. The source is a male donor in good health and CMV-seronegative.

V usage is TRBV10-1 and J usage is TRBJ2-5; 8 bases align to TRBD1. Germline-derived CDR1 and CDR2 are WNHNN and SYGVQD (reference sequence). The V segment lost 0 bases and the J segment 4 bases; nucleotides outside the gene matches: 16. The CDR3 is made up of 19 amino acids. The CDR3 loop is CASSESSVVTGECSETQYF. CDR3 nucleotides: TGCGCCAGCAGTGAGTCCTCCGTAGTGACAGGGGAGTGTTCAGAGACCCAGTACTTC.

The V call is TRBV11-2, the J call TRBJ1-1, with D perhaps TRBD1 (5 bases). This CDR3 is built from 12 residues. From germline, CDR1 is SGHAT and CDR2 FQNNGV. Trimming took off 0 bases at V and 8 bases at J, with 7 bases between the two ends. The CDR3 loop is CASSLERGEAFF. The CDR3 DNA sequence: TGTGCCAGCAGCTTAGAGCGGGGGGAAGCTTTCTTT.

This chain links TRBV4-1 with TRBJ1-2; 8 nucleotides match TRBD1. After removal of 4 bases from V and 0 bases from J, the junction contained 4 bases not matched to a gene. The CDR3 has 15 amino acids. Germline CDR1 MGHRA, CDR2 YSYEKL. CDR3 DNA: TGCGCCAGCAGCCGGGAGACAGGGGCTAACTATGGCTACACCTTC. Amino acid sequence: CASSRETGANYGYTF.

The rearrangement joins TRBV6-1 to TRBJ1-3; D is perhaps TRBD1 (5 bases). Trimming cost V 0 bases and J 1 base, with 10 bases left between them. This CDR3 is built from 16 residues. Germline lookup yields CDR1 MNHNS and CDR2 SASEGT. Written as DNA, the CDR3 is TGTGCCAGCAGTGAAGCAGGACACTATTCTGGAAACACCATATATTTT. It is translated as CASSEAGHYSGNTIYF.

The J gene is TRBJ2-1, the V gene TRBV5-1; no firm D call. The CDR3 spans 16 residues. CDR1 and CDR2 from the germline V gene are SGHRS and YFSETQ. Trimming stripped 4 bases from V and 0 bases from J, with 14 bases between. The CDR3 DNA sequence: TGCGCCAGCAGCGTCTCGGCGGTCCTCTCCTACAATGAGCAGTTCTTC. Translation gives CASSVSAVLSYNEQFF.

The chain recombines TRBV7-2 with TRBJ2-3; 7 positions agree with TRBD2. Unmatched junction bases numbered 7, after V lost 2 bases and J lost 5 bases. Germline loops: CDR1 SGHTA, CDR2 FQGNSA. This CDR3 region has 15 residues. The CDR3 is CASSLLGGGGDTQYF. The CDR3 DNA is TGTGCCAGCAGCTTATTGGGGGGGGGAGGAGATACGCAGTATTTT. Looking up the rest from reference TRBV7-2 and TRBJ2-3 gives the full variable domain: GAGVSQSPSNKVTEKGKDVELRCDPISGHTALYWYRQSLGQGLEFLIYFQGNSAPDKSGLPSDRFSAERTGGSVSTLTIQRTQQEDSAVYLCASSLLGGGGDTQYFGPGTRLTVL.

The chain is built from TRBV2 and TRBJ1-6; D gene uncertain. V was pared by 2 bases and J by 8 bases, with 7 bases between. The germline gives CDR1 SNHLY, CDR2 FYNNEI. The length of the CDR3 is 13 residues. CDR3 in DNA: TGTGCCAGCAGTGAACGGGTAGATTCACCCCTCCACTTT. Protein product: CASSERVDSPLHF.

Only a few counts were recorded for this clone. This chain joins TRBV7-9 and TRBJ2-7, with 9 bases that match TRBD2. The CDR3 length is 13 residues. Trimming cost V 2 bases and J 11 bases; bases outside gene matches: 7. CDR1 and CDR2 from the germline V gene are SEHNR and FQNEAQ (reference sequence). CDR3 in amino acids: CASSLTFAGGEYF. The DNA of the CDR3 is TGTGCCAGCAGCTTAACGTTTGCGGGAGGGGAGTACTTC.

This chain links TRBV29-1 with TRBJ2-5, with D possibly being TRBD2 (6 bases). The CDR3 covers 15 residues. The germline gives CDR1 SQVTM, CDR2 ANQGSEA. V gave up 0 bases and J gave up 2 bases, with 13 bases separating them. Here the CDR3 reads CSVEDGAGRQETQYF. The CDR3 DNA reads TGCAGCGTTGAAGATGGGGCGGGACGGCAAGAGACCCAGTACTTC. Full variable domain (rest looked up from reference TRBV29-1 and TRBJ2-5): SAVISQKPSRDICQRGTSLTIQCQVDSQVTMMFWYRQQPGQSLTLIATANQGSEATYESGFVIDKFPISRPNLTFSTLTVSNMSPEDSSIYLCSVEDGAGRQETQYFGPGTRLLVL.

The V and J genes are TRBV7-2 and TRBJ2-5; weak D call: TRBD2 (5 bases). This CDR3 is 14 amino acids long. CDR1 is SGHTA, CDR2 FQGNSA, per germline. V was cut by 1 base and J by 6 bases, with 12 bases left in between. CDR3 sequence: CASSLELVGQTQYF. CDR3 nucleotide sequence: TGTGCCAGCAGCTTAGAACTAGTAGGACAGACCCAGTACTTC. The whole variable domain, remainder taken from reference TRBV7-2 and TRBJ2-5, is GAGVSQSPSNKVTEKGKDVELRCDPISGHTALYWYRQSLGQGLEFLIYFQGNSAPDKSGLPSDRFSAERTGGSVSTLTIQRTQQEDSAVYLCASSLELVGQTQYFGPGTRLLVL.

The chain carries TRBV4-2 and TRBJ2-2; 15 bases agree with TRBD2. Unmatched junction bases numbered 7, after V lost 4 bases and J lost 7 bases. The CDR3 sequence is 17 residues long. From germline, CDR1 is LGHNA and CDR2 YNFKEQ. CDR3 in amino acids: CASSRRTSGGAVGELFF. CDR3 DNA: TGTGCCAGCAGCCGGAGGACTAGCGGGGGGGCTGTCGGGGAGCTGTTTTTT.

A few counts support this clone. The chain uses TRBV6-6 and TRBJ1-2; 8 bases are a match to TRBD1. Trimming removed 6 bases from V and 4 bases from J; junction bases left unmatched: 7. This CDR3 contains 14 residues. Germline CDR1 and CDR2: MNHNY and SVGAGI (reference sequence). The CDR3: CASRNSGGAYGYTF. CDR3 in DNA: TGTGCCAGCAGGAATTCAGGGGGCGCCTATGGCTACACCTTC.

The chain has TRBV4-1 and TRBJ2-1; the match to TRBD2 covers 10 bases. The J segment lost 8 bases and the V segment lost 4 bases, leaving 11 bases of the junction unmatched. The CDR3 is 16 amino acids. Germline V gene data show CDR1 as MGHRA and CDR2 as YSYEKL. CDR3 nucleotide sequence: TGCGCCAGCAGCCCTCAAGCGGGAGGGCTTTTGGATGAGCAGTTCTTC. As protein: CASSPQAGGLLDEQFF.

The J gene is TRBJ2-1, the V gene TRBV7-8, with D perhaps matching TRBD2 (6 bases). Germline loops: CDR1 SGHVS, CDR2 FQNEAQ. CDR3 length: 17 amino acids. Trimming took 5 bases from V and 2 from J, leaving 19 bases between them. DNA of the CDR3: TGTGCCAGCAGCCTCCGCGAGCGGGTACGGCCCTACAATGAGCAGTTCTTC. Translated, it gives CASSLRERVRPYNEQFF.

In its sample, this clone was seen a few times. The CDR3 bases are TGTGCCAGCAGTTACTCTAGCGGGGTGAAGAGGAATGAGCAGTTCTTC. This encodes CASSYSSGVKRNEQFF. This chain joins TRBV6-5 and TRBJ2-1; 8 bases are shared with TRBD2. Germline V CDR1 and CDR2: MNHEY, SVGAGI. V lost 0 bases to trimming and J lost 7 bases; unmatched junction nucleotides: 8. The CDR3 has 16 residues.

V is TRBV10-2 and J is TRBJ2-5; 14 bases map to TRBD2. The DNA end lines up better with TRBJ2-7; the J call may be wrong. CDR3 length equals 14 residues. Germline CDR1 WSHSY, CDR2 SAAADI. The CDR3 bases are TGCGCCAGCAGTACAGGGACTAGCGGGGGCGAGCAGTACTTC. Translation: CASSTGTSGGEQYF.

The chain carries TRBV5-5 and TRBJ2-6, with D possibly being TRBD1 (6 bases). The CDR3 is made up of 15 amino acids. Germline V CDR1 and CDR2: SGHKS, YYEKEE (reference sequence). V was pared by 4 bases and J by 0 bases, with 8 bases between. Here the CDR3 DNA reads TGTGCCAGCAGCGACAGGTTCTCTGGGGCCAACGTCCTGACTTTC. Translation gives CASSDRFSGANVLTF.

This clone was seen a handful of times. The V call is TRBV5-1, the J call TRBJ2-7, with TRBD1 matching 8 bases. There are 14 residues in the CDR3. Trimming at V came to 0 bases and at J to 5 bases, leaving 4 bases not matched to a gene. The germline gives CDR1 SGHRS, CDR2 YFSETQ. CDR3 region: CASSLARQGNEQYF. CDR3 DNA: TGCGCCAGCAGCTTGGCCCGACAGGGGAACGAGCAGTACTTC.

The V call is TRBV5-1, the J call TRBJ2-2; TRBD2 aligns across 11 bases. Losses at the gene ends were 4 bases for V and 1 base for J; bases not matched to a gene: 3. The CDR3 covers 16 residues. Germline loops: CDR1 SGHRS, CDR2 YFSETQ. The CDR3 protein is CASSHGLAGNTGELFF. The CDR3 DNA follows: TGCGCCAGCAGCCACGGACTAGCGGGGAACACCGGGGAGCTGTTTTTT.

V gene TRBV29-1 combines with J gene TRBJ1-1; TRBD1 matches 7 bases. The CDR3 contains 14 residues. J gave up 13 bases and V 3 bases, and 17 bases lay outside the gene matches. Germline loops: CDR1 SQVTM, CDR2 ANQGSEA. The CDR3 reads CSVDPPKAGGGDFF. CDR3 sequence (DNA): TGCAGCGTTGACCCTCCAAAGGCAGGGGGTGGTGATTTCTTT.

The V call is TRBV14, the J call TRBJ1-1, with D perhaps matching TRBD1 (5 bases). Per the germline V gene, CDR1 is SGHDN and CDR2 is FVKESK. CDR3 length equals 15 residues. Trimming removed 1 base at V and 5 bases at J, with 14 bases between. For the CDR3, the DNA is TGTGCCAGCAGCCAAGTGACAGCTCCAAGGACTGAAGCTTTCTTT. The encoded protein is CASSQVTAPRTEAFF.

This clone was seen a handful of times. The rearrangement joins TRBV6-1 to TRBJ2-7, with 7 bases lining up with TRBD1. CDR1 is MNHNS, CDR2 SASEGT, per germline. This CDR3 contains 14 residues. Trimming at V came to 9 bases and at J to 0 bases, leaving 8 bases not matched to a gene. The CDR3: CASKQTGISYEQYF. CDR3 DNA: TGTGCCAGTAAACAGACAGGGATCTCCTACGAGCAGTACTTC.

In DNA, the CDR3 is TGTGCCTGGAAGGGGCAGGCGTCCGAAAAACTGTTTTTT. This encodes CAWKGQASEKLFF. This chain links TRBV30 with TRBJ1-4, with D possibly matching TRBD1 (5 bases). Trimming took off 4 bases at V and 8 bases at J, with 14 bases between the two ends. The CDR3 is 13 residues long. Germline V gives CDR1 GTSNPN, CDR2 SVGIG (reference sequence).

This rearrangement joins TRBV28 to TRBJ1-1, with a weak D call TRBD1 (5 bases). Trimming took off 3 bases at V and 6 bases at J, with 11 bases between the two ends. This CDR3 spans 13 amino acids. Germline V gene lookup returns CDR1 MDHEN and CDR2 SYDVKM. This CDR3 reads CASSLGGRAEAFF. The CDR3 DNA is TGTGCCAGCAGTTTGGGGGGGAGGGCTGAAGCTTTCTTT.

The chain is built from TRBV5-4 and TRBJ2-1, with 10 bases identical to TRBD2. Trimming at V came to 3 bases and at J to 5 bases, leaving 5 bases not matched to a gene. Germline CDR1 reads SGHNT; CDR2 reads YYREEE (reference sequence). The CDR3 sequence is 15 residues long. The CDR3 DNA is TGTGCCAGCAGCTGGAGCGGGGGGGTCAACAATGAGCAGTTCTTC. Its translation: CASSWSGGVNNEQFF.

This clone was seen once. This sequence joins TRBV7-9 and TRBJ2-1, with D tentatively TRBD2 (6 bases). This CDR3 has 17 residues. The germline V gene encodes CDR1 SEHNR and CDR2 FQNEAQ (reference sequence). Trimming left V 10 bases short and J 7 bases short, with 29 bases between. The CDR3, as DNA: TGTGCCAACACCGAAATCGGGTGGGGGACTCGAGGGAATGAGCAGTTCTTC. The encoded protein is CANTEIGWGTRGNEQFF. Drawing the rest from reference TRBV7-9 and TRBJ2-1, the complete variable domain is DTGVSQNPRHKITKRGQNVTFRCDPISEHNRLYWYRQTLGQGPEFLTYFQNEAQLEKSRLLSDRFSAERPKGSFSTLEIQRTEQGDSAMYLCANTEIGWGTRGNEQFFGPGTRLTVL.

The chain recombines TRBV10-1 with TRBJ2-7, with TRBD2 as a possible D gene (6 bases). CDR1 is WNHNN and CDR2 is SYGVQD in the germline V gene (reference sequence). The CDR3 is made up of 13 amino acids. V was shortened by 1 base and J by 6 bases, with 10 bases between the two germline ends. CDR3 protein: CASSEYSSAEQYF. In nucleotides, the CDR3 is TGCGCCAGCAGTGAGTACTCTAGCGCCGAGCAGTACTTC.

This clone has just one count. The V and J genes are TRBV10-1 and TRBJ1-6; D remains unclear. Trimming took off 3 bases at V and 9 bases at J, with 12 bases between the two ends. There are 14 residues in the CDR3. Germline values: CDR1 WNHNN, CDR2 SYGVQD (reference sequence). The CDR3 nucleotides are TGCGCCAGCAGTGAAGGCAGGTTGGCTTCACCCCTCCACTTT. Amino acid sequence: CASSEGRLASPLHF.

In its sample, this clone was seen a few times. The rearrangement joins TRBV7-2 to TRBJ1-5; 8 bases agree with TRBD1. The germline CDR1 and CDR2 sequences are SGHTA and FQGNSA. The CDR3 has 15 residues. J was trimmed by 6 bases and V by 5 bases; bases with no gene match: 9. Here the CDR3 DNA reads TGTGCCAGCAGCGCATCCAGGGGGCGCGGTCAGCCCCAGCATTTT. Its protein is CASSASRGRGQPQHF.